The TCR beta chain under discussion was sequenced for a study of OX40 agonist ivuxolimab in advanced cancers. Study-wide results and limits: At 0.1 to 3.0 mg/kg and by week 6, clonal expansion occurred in CD4+ and CD8+ blood T cells.

Concerning this clone itself: Its specificity is not known.

The V gene lost 0 bases and the J gene lost 4 bases, with 10 bases spanning the gap. The germline V gene has CDR1 SGHRS and CDR2 YFSETQ. CDR3 length: 14 amino acids. Here immunoSEQ multiplex PCR was the method, and the copy in TCRdb shows in-frame clones only, minus some. The repertoire holds approximately 90,000 clones, roughly 88% seen once, with around 4% in the top ten. Material: CD4+ or CD8+ T cells sorted from blood, obtained in a trial of the OX40 agonist ivuxolimab. The sequence was obtained from an adult with an advanced solid tumor such as melanoma, head and neck, liver or kidney cancer. This rearrangement joins TRBV5-1 to TRBJ2-5; D is ambiguous. The CDR3 DNA reads TGCGCCAGCAGCTTGGAGTCCGTGCTAGAGACCCAGTACTTC. Amino acid sequence: CASSLESVLETQYF.